This entry features one TCR beta chain sequence. The antigen is not known. This record comes from a study of shared clonotypes between healthy human individuals. Germline V gene lookup returns CDR1 SGHDT and CDR2 YYEEEE. Trimming pared 6 bases from V and 4 bases from J, leaving 8 bases between. This CDR3 is built from 12 residues. Study results and caveats: Naive subsets generally exceeded memory subsets in estimated richness.

All donors were healthy HIV-negative adults lacking recent acute infections or vaccinations. DNA at about 210 ng, 25,000 to 35,000 T cell genomes, went into sorted-subset replicate PCRs. The table came from immunoSEQ multiplex PCR; TCRdb's copy has only in-frame clones and leaves some out. In the table there are roughly 2,500,000 clones, 93% of which are singletons. V is TRBV5-6 and J is TRBJ2-1; D call uncertain. Sequenced material: naive CD4+ T cells from PBMCs. The subset here: CD45RA+ positively selected. The origin of this receptor is a man aged 18 to 29 in good health. Some clones in this sample may be carry-over from other donors' samples. The DNA of the CDR3 is TGTGCCAGCACCAACAAGTACAATGAGCAGTTCTTC. Amino acids: CASTNKYNEQFF.